The rows below give T cell receptor beta chains drawn from one sample of a study of blood T cell repertoires in COVID-19. Clones were read by immunoSEQ multiplex PCR, and TCRdb kept only the in-frame ones, dropping some. The sample contains roughly 6,400 clones, 65% to 90% of which appear only once. Sequences were obtained from peripheral blood. These receptors were collected from a human donor with active COVID-19. The donor label of this sample is uncertain. Each CDR3 is given with its conserved first and last residue. Each record gives: V gene, D gene, CDR3 length, clone size, J gene, CDR3 DNA, CDR3 protein. The D gene is left open where the match is weak. Expanded clones get a size class; other rows say once, few or many, or leave the size out.

TRBV5-1	TRBD2	20	NA	TRBJ2-4	TGCGCCAGCAGCCCGGGACTAGCGGGAGCGGTGGGGTTAGCCAAAAACATTCAGTACTTC	CASSPGLAGAVGLAKNIQYF
TRBV30	TRBD2	16	few	TRBJ2-7	TGTGCCTGGAGTAACCCCGGGACTAGCGGGAGTTACGAGCAGTACTTC	CAWSNPGTSGSYEQYF
TRBV30	TRBD1	12	NA	TRBJ2-1	TGTGCCTGGAACAAACAGGGGAATGAGCAGTTCTTC	CAWNKQGNEQFF
TRBV7-9	NA	15	NA	TRBJ2-5	TGTGCCAGCAGCTTACAACCCGGCCAGAGGGAGACCCAGTACTTC	CASSLQPGQRETQYF
TRBV29-1	NA	11	NA	TRBJ1-2	TGCAGCGTAGCAGCGAACTATGGCTACACCTTC	CSVAANYGYTF
TRBV9	NA	16	once	TRBJ2-5	TGTGCCAGCAGCCCCCCGGGGGTAGCCGGGCAAGAGACCCAGTACTTC	CASSPPGVAGQETQYF
TRBV10-2	NA	14	NA	TRBJ1-1	TGCGCCAGCAGTGACAGGGTTATGAACACTGAAGCTTTCTTT	CASSDRVMNTEAFF
TRBV5-4	NA	15	NA	TRBJ2-5	TGTGCCAGCAGCTTGGGGGGACAAAGGAAAGAGACCCAGTACTTC	CASSLGGQRKETQYF
TRBV19	TRBD1	15	NA	TRBJ2-3	TGTGCCAGTTCTCCCGGGACAGGGGCAGGGGATACGCAGTATTTT	CASSPGTGAGDTQYF
TRBV2	NA	14	NA	TRBJ2-7	TGTGCCAGCAGTCCCGACAGGAGCTCCTACGAGCAGTACTTC	CASSPDRSSYEQYF
TRBV5-5	TRBD1	14	once	TRBJ1-6	TGTGCCAGCAGCCGAGGGACAGATTCTTCACCCCTCCACTTT	CASSRGTDSSPLHF
TRBV9	TRBD1	16	NA	TRBJ2-2	TGTGCCAGCAGCGTAGAGGGACAGGCGTTTGCCGGGGAGCTGTTTTTT	CASSVEGQAFAGELFF
TRBV27	TRBD1	17	NA	TRBJ1-2	TGTGCCAGCAGTCAAGGGACAGGGGGCGGGTGGACAAGGGGCTACACCTTC	CASSQGTGGGWTRGYTF
TRBV6-6	NA	11	NA	TRBJ2-7	TGTGCCACCAGGGGCAGTTACGAGCAGTACTTC	CATRGSYEQYF
TRBV7-2	TRBD1	15	NA	TRBJ1-5	TGTGCCAGCAGCTCCTCAGGGGGCGCGGGTCAGCCCCAGCATTTT	CASSSSGGAGQPQHF
TRBV5-1	TRBD1	15	NA	TRBJ1-5	TGCGCCAGCAGCCCTGGGACAGCCGGCGGCCAGCCCCAGCATTTT	CASSPGTAGGQPQHF
TRBV5-1	NA	14	NA	TRBJ1-6	TGCGCCAGCAGCTTGGATCAGGCCGGAGGGACCCTCCACTTT	CASSLDQAGGTLHF
TRBV4-3	NA	17	NA	TRBJ1-5	TGCGCCAGCAGCCAAGGGGTCGACGGAGGGAGCAATCAGCCCCAGCATTTT	CASSQGVDGGSNQPQHF
TRBV13	TRBD1	17	once	TRBJ2-6	TGTGCCAGCAGCGAGGGACAGGGGTACTCAGGGGCCAACGTCCTGACTTTC	CASSEGQGYSGANVLTF
TRBV28	TRBD2	15	NA	TRBJ2-1	TGTGCCAGCAGTTCCGGGACTAGTGCTTGGAATGAGCAGTTCTTC	CASSSGTSAWNEQFF
TRBV4-1	TRBD2	19	NA	TRBJ2-5	TGCGCCAGCAGCCAAGATCTGGAGGGGAGCGGGGGTCTAGGAGAGACCCAGTACTTC	CASSQDLEGSGGLGETQYF
TRBV12-2	NA	16	NA	TRBJ1-1	TGTGCAAGTCGACAACACCGGGACAGGGGGTGTACTGAAGCTTTCTTT	CASRQHRDRGCTEAFF